This TCR beta chain is drawn from a study of T-cell memory formation after mild COVID-19. Study findings and constraints: CD4/CD8 balance characterized clones contracting day 15 to 85, and CD4+ skew characterized later expanders. Cross-reactive memory apparently joined, as some responding clones appeared in pre-infection memory. Chiefly within CM and EM were the contracting CD4+ clones; CD8+ ones were within EMRA.

The V segment lost 5 bases and the J segment 6 bases; nucleotides outside the gene matches: 13. Germline lookup yields CDR1 MNHEY and CDR2 SMNVEV (reference sequence). The CDR3 is made up of 15 amino acids. The TCR alpha and TCR beta cDNA libraries, bearing sample barcodes and UMIs, were generated by 5'RACE using constant-segment primers. MiXCR, run by TCRdb on the 5' RACE reads, gives a single entry per CDR3 protein. The sample contains around 370,000 distinct CDR3 sequences, under 25% of which appear only once. This clonotype has just a few counts. Its matching antigen is unknown. Sequencing was done on a sample of PBMCs or a T cell subset sorted from them (not recorded which). This receptor was taken from an adult woman who had mild COVID-19 (a few samples of this study predate the infection). Cell type and time point are not known. The chain couples TRBV27 to TRBJ2-7; TRBD1 agrees at 7 bases. In DNA form, the CDR3 reads TGTGCCAGCAGTAGCGGACAGGCCGGGTCGGCCGAGCAGTACTTC. This translates into CASSSGQAGSAEQYF.